This TCR beta chain was captured by sequencing in a study of early T cells in non-severe SARS-CoV-2 infection. This clonotype showed up just a few times. The V end was cut by 6 bases, the J end by 0 bases, with 15 bases between. Germline assignment: CDR1 SQVTM and CDR2 ANQGSEA. The length of the CDR3 is 14 residues. As part of library construction, unique molecular identifiers were attached to individual cDNA molecules. TCRdb called the 5' RACE reads again in MiXCR, with one record for every CDR3 protein. The data contain 75,000 to 80,000 distinct CDR3 sequences, approximately 10% of them singletons. This TCR was recovered from an adult who was a healthcare worker with PCR-confirmed SARS-CoV-2 infection or an uninfected control (not recorded which). The sample here was whole blood, taken at baseline. The chain couples TRBV29-1 to TRBJ2-7; D may be TRBD1 or TRBD2 (5 bases each). The CDR3 coding sequence is TGCAGCGTCGCACCCGGGACCACCTCCTACGAGCAGTACTTC. Translation gives CSVAPGTTSYEQYF.